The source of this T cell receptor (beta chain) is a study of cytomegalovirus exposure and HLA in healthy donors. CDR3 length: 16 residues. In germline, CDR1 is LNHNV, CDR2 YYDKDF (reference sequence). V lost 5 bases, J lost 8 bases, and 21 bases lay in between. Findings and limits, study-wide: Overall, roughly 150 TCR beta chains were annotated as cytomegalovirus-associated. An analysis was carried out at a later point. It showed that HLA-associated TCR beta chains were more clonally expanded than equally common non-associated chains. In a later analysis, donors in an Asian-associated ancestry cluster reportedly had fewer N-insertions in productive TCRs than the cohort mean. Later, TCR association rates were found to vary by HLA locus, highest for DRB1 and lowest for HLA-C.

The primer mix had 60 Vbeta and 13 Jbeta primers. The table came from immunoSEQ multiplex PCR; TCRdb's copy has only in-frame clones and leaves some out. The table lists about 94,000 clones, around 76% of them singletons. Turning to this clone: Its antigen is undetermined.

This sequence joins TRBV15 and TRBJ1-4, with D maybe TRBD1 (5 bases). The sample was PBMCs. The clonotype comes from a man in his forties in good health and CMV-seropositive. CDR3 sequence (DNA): TGTGCCACCAGCGCTGGCGGTGAGACAGTAGGCGAAAAACTGTTTTTT. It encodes CATSAGGETVGEKLFF.